These 18 T cell receptor beta chains share one sample of origin, sequenced in a study of tissue T cells after allogeneic stem cell transplantation (dated by TCRdb to 2021 to 2024). The time point label on this specimen signifies: human tissue collected at research (rapid) autopsy. Library method: the immunoSEQ multiplex PCR assay. What TCRdb holds here is the immuneACCESS table cut down to in-frame rearrangements. Part of the clones is not present; checked against another copy, under half of the missing clones reflect an unresolved V gene, and the others are unexplained. The sample yields over 550 clones; approximately 78% were counted once. Of the sample, approximately 15% falls within the top ten clones. Sequencing used liver tissue, obtained at autopsy. The origin of the receptors is a female patient aged 18 to 50 with steroid-refractory graft-versus-host disease after an allogeneic stem cell transplant. After a transplant, some T cells may be of graft donor origin.

The V gene is TRBV19, the J gene TRBJ2-5, with 9 bases identical to TRBD1. The germline CDR1 and CDR2 sequences are LNHDA and SQIVND (reference sequence). The CDR3 has 15 amino acids. The V gene end was trimmed by 5 bases and the J gene end by 5 bases; junction bases not matched to a gene: 9. Here the CDR3 reads CASSAGTGMAETQYF. As DNA, the CDR3 is TGTGCCAGTAGTGCAGGGACAGGGATGGCGGAGACCCAGTACTTC. The entire variable domain, with the rest obtained from reference TRBV19 and TRBJ2-5, is as follows: DGGITQSPKYLFRKEGQNVTLSCEQNLNHDAMYWYRQDPGQGLRLIYYSQIVNDFQKGDIAEGYSVSREKKESFPLTVTSAQKNPTAFYLCASSAGTGMAETQYFGPGTRLLVL.

The rearrangement uses TRBV29-1 and TRBJ2-7; D is perhaps TRBD2 (7 bases). V lost 1 base and J lost 3, with 10 bases in between. This CDR3 has 13 amino acids. CDR1 and CDR2 (germline): SQVTM, ANQGSEA. In nucleotides, the CDR3 is TGCAGCGTTGAAGGCGGGGGCAGCTACGAGCAGTACTTC. This codes for CSVEGGGSYEQYF.

This clone appeared a single time. The chain recombines TRBV10-2 with TRBJ1-5; possible D gene TRBD1, 6 bases. Germline lookup yields CDR1 WSHSY and CDR2 SAAADI. V lost 1 base and J 2 bases, leaving 12 bases between the germline ends. The CDR3 is made up of 16 amino acids. The CDR3 DNA is TGCGCCAGCAGTGAGTGGGCAGGGGCAGGCAATCAGCCCCAGCATTTT. The encoded protein is CASSEWAGAGNQPQHF.

V gene TRBV5-4 combines with J gene TRBJ1-2; no clear D. Germline-derived CDR1 and CDR2 are SGHNT and YYREEE (reference sequence). V lost 6 bases to trimming and J lost 3 bases, with 12 bases between them. This CDR3 spans 13 amino acids. This CDR3 is CASTMDGYYGYTF. Here the CDR3 DNA reads TGTGCCAGCACCATGGACGGCTACTATGGCTACACCTTC.

The chain uses TRBV7-8 and TRBJ1-1; D remains unclear. Germline V gene lookup returns CDR1 SGHVS and CDR2 FQNEAQ. CDR3 length: 11 residues. V lost 5 bases and J lost 7, with 8 bases in between. The CDR3 sequence is CASSRRIEAFF. The CDR3 coding sequence is TGTGCCAGCAGCCGACGGATTGAAGCTTTCTTT.

This rearrangement joins TRBV12-3 or TRBV12-4 to TRBJ2-3; maybe TRBD2 (7 bases). The CDR3 has 12 residues. Trimming shortened V by 10 bases and J by 7 bases, and 15 bases separated the two germline ends. As DNA, the CDR3 is TGTGCCACCCTGGGGGGGGCTTATACGCAGTATTTT. It encodes CATLGGAYTQYF.

This clone was detected a few times. This chain joins TRBV11-3 and TRBJ2-5; no clear D gene. V dropped 3 bases and J dropped 2 bases, with 4 bases sitting between them. Germline CDR1 and CDR2: SGHNT and YENEEA. This CDR3 has 12 residues. The DNA for the CDR3 is TGTGCCAGCAGCTTGTTTCAAGAGACCCAGTACTTC. As protein: CASSLFQETQYF.

V and J are TRBV9 and TRBJ2-1; 10 nucleotides line up with TRBD2. Per germline, CDR1 SGDLS and CDR2 YYNGEE. The CDR3 sequence is 16 residues long. Trimming took 0 bases from V and 5 from J; bases not matched to a gene: 5. The CDR3 bases are TGTGCCAGCAGCGTAGTGGGGCTAGCGGGGGACAATGAGCAGTTCTTC. Encoded protein: CASSVVGLAGDNEQFF.

The V call is TRBV5-1, the J call TRBJ2-7; 14 bases agree with TRBD2. Germline-derived CDR1 and CDR2 are SGHRS and YFSETQ. CDR3 length equals 15 residues. The ends lost 4 bases at V and 4 bases at J; junction bases unmatched: 4. Here the CDR3 DNA reads TGCGCCAGCAGCGCCGGGACTAGCGGGAGTTACGAGCAGTACTTC. It yields the protein CASSAGTSGSYEQYF. Filled out from reference TRBV5-1 and TRBJ2-7, the complete variable domain reads KAGVTQTPRYLIKTRGQQVTLSCSPISGHRSVSWYQQTPGQGLQFLFEYFSETQRNKGNFPGRFSGRQFSNSRSEMNVSTLELGDSALYLCASSAGTSGSYEQYFGPGTRLTVT.

The chain has TRBV7-8 and TRBJ1-1; 11 nucleotides match TRBD1. Germline V gene data show CDR1 as SGHVS and CDR2 as FQNEAQ. There are 18 residues in the CDR3. V was pared by 3 bases and J by 0 bases, with 9 bases of the junction left unmatched. The CDR3 bases are TGTGCCAGCAGCTTCCTTTGGACAGGGGGCCTACTGAACACTGAAGCTTTCTTT. Its translation: CASSFLWTGGLLNTEAFF.

On this clone itself: At one end the junction does not follow the germline gene, possibly because of a read error. V is TRBV5-4 and J is TRBJ2-2; possibly TRBD1 or TRBD2 for D (5 bases each). The CDR3 loop spans 13 amino acids. The germline gives CDR1 SGHNT, CDR2 YYREEE (reference sequence). CDR3 residues: CAGYRWEHRGAVF. The CDR3 DNA sequence: TGTGCCGGCTACAGGTGGGAACACCGGGGAGCTGTTTTT.

This clone was observed a few times. The chain combines TRBV6-6 with TRBJ1-5, with TRBD1 identical over 8 bases. Germline loops: CDR1 MNHNY, CDR2 SVGAGI (reference sequence). The ends lost 2 bases at V and 6 bases at J; junction bases unmatched: 6. The CDR3 consists of 15 residues. CDR3 coding DNA: TGTGCCAGCAGTTACGCGGCAGGGGGCACTCAGCCCCAGCATTTT. Amino acids: CASSYAAGGTQPQHF.

The rearrangement links TRBV4-1 to TRBJ2-3; D is possibly TRBD1 (5 bases). Germline V gene lookup returns CDR1 MGHRA and CDR2 YSYEKL. This CDR3 comprises 18 residues. V was pared by 1 base and J by 0 bases, with 17 bases between. CDR3 in DNA: TGCGCCAGCAGCCAAGGACGTGGGGCAGTCAAAAGCACAGATACGCAGTATTTT. Amino acids: CASSQGRGAVKSTDTQYF.

This clone was seen more than once but under ten times. The V and J genes are TRBV4-2 and TRBJ1-2, with D unresolved. Per germline, CDR1 LGHNA and CDR2 YNFKEQ. Trimming took 1 base from V and 1 from J, leaving 4 bases between them. This CDR3 contains 13 residues. In DNA, the CDR3 is TGTGCCAGCAGCCAAGGGCTTAACTATGGCTACACCTTC. Its translation is CASSQGLNYGYTF.

In this sample, this clone turned up a few times. The chain recombines TRBV13 with TRBJ2-5; 7 bases agree with TRBD2. Germline V gives CDR1 PRHDT, CDR2 FYEKMQ (reference sequence). The CDR3 is 16 residues long. V lost 2 bases to trimming and J lost 2 bases; unmatched junction nucleotides: 8. The CDR3 nucleotides are TGTGCCAGCAGCTTAAATGGGCTAGCGGTACAAGAGACCCAGTACTTC. Translated: CASSLNGLAVQETQYF.

This chain joins TRBV6-2 or TRBV6-3 and TRBJ1-4; D is possibly TRBD1 (6 bases). The CDR3 has 16 amino acids. Trimming took 2 bases from V and 8 from J, leaving 18 bases between them. Germline CDR1 and CDR2: MNHEY and SVGEGT. CDR3 loop: CASSYGEGGSGEKLFF. The CDR3, as DNA: TGTGCCAGCAGTTACGGGGAGGGGGGGAGCGGCGAAAAACTGTTTTTT.

The J gene is TRBJ2-7, the V gene TRBV7-9, with 11 bases fitting TRBD2. CDR1 and CDR2 from the germline V gene are SEHNR and FQNEAQ (reference sequence). This CDR3 region has 14 residues. Trimming removed 3 bases from V and 2 bases from J; junction bases left unmatched: 0. CDR3: CASSFSGRAYEQYF. The CDR3 DNA is TGTGCCAGCAGCTTTAGCGGGAGGGCCTACGAGCAGTACTTC.

This clone was recorded once. The genes are TRBV10-3 and TRBJ2-1; D is possibly TRBD2 (6 bases). Trimming left V 0 bases short and J 7 bases short, with 13 bases between. The CDR3 totals 15 residues. Germline CDR1 and CDR2: ENHRY and SYGVKD. The CDR3 DNA is TGTGCCATCAGTGAGTCGGGGGGTCTGGGGAATGAGCAGTTCTTC. Protein product: CAISESGGLGNEQFF.